This T cell receptor beta chain was obtained from a study of T-cell memory formation after mild COVID-19. Study-wide background: Largely, the TCR clusters proved donor specific.

General study points: Cross-reactive memory appears to have joined, as suggested by some responding clones showing up in pre-infection memory. CD4+ contracting clones were mainly CM and EM; CD8+ ones, EMRA.

CDR3 length: 16 amino acids. V lost 0 bases and J lost 9; bases outside the gene matches: 10. Per the germline V gene, CDR1 is SGDLS and CDR2 is YYNGEE. TCRdb re-analysed the 5' RACE reads in MiXCR, keeping a single row per CDR3 protein. Counted here are 470,000 or so distinct CDR3 sequences, 20% occurring once; the ten biggest clones make up roughly 8%. This clonotype was recorded at least ten times. Its specificity is not known. The origin of this receptor is an adult woman who had mild COVID-19 (a few samples of this study predate the infection). Cell type and time point are not known. The chain combines TRBV9 with TRBJ2-1; 9 bases agree with TRBD2. Sequencing used PBMCs or a T cell subset sorted from them (not recorded which). CDR3 region: CASSVVRGGRISEQFF. CDR3 bases: TGTGCCAGCAGCGTAGTGCGGGGGGGCCGTATCAGTGAGCAGTTCTTC. Supplemented by reference TRBV9 and TRBJ2-1, the full variable domain reads DSGVTQTPKHLITATGQRVTLRCSPRSGDLSVYWYQQSLDQGLQFLIQYYNGEERAKGNILERFSAQQFPDLHSELNLSSLELGDSALYFCASSVVRGGRISEQFFGPGTRLTVL.